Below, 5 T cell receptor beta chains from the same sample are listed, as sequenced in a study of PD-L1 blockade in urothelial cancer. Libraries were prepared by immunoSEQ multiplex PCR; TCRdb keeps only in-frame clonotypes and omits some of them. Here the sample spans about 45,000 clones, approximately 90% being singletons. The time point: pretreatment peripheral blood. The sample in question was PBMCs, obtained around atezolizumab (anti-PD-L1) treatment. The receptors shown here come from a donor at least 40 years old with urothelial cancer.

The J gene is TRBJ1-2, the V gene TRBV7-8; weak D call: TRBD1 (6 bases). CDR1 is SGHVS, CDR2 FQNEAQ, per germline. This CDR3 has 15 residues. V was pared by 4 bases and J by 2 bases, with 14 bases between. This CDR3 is CASSSPGGGNYGYTF. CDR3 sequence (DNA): TGTGCCAGCAGCTCCCCGGGGGGCGGAAACTATGGCTACACCTTC.

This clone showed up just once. The CDR3 sequence: CASGLTRGTGTIEEGYTF. In DNA form, the CDR3 reads TGTGCTAGTGGTTTGACCCGCGGGACAGGGACGATCGAAGAGGGCTACACCTTC. The chain has TRBV12-5 and TRBJ1-2; 9 bases line up with TRBD1. This CDR3 region has 18 residues. J was trimmed by 8 bases and V by 2 bases; bases with no gene match: 18. Germline values: CDR1 LGHNT, CDR2 FRNRAP.

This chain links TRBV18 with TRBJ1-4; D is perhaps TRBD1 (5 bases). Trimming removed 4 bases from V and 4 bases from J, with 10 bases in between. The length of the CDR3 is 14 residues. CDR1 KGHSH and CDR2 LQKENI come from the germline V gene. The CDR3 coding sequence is TGTGCCAGCTCACTTCACAGGAGTAATGAAAAACTGTTTTTT. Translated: CASSLHRSNEKLFF.

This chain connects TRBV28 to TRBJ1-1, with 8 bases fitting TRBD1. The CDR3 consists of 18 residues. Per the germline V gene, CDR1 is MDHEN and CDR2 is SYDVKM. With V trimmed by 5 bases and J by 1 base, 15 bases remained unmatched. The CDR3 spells CASSPVTRDRSRNTEAFF. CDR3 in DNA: TGTGCCAGCAGTCCCGTAACCCGGGACAGGAGTCGGAACACTGAAGCTTTCTTT.

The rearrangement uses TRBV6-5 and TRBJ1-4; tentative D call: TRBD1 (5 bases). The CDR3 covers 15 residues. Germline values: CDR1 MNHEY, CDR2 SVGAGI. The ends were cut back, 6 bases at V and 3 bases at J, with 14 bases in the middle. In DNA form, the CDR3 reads TGTGCCAGCAGATCCGACCGGGGGGCTAATGAAAAACTGTTTTTT. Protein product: CASRSDRGANEKLFF.